These 27 T cell receptor beta chains were all obtained from the same sample, sequenced in a study of CXCR3-negative and CXCR3-positive naive CD8 T cells. TRB cDNA libraries were made by UMI-labeled 5' RACE. TCRdb re-analyzed the 5' RACE reads; it lists each CDR3 protein once, without DNA. The repertoire table contains 20,000 to 25,000 distinct CDR3 sequences. Sample: memory CD8+ T cells from blood. These TCRs come from a human donor in good health. Some clones in this sample may be carry-over from other donors' samples.

The V and J genes are TRBV12-2 and TRBJ2-1; TCRdb outputs TRBD1, but without DNA this stays unchecked. TRBV12-2 is designated a pseudogene. The CDR3 extends over 17 amino acids. CDR3 sequence reads: CASRLEGQSFSYNEQFF.

This sequence joins TRBV28 and TRBJ1-6. The CDR3 is 15 amino acids. CDR1 is MDHEN, CDR2 SYDVKM, per germline. The CDR3 loop reads CASSFRGSINSPLHF.

The gene calls are TRBV6-5 and TRBJ2-3; TCRdb calls TRBD2, which cannot be checked without DNA. The CDR3 is 18 residues long. Looked up from germline, CDR1 is MNHEY and CDR2 is SVGAGI. CDR3 loop: CASRFSSGGAWGTDTQYF.

The rearrangement joins TRBV6-5 to TRBJ2-2; the D call of TRBD1 rests on TCRdb alone, since no DNA is present to check it. The CDR3 sequence is 14 residues long. Germline CDR1 MNHEY, CDR2 SVGAGI. Here the CDR3 reads CASSYVTGTGELFF.

The V and J genes are TRBV12-3 or TRBV12-4 and TRBJ2-7; the D call of TRBD1 rests on TCRdb alone, since no DNA is present to check it. This CDR3 spans 16 amino acids. This CDR3 reads CASSRRDRQYPYEQYF.

This chain connects TRBV6-1 to TRBJ1-1; TCRdb lists TRBD1, though no DNA is available to test this call. The germline V gene has CDR1 MNHNS and CDR2 SASEGT. The CDR3 is made up of 15 amino acids. The CDR3 here is CASSEDRTPFTEAFF.

Its frequency marks this clonotype as medium-sized. The V and J genes are TRBV29-1 and TRBJ2-5; TCRdb names TRBD1, which stays unverified in the absence of DNA. CDR1 and CDR2 from the germline V gene are SQVTM and ANQGSEA. The CDR3 length is 13 residues. The CDR3 spells CSVEGDKQETQYF.

The chain couples TRBV10-3 to TRBJ2-1; TCRdb selects TRBD2, and the lack of DNA leaves this call unchecked. CDR1 and CDR2 (germline): ENHRY, SYGVKD. The CDR3 runs to 21 residues. The CDR3 reads CAITRTSGGPNISNSYNEQFF.

The chain recombines TRBV7-2 with TRBJ2-5; TCRdb designates TRBD1, a call that cannot be tested without DNA. Germline V gene lookup returns CDR1 SGHTA and CDR2 FQGNSA. CDR3 size: 19 residues. This chain's CDR3 is CASSDFSGGPRSGAETQYF.

The rearrangement uses TRBV7-9 and TRBJ2-1; absent DNA, TCRdb's TRBD1 call cannot be checked. Germline assignment: CDR1 SEHNR and CDR2 FQNEAQ (reference sequence). This CDR3 is 15 amino acids long. CDR3 protein: CASSPGLGGPKEQFF. Complete variable domain (other parts from reference TRBV7-9 and TRBJ2-1): DTGVSQNPRHKITKRGQNVTFRCDPISEHNRLYWYRQTLGQGPEFLTYFQNEAQLEKSRLLSDRFSAERPKGSFSTLEIQRTEQGDSAMYLCASSPGLGGPKEQFFGPGTRLTVL.

The V call is TRBV20-1, the J call TRBJ2-5; TCRdb returns TRBD2, unconfirmable since there is no DNA. The CDR3 spans 17 residues. The germline V gene has CDR1 DFQATT and CDR2 SNEGSKA (reference sequence). CDR3 sequence: CSARTPGGTSGQETQYF.

The chain links TRBV28 to TRBJ1-1; no DNA is available, so the TRBD1 call from TCRdb remains unchecked. The CDR3 loop spans 15 amino acids. Germline CDR1 and CDR2: MDHEN and SYDVKM. The CDR3: CASSSTLRGVAEAFF.

This chain connects TRBV5-6 to TRBJ2-7; TCRdb's D gene call, TRBD1, goes unchecked for lack of DNA. This CDR3 is built from 15 residues. Germline CDR1 and CDR2: SGHDT and YYEEEE. CDR3 residues: CASSYYRGPRDEQYF.

This chain connects TRBV7-8 to TRBJ1-2; TCRdb's D gene call, TRBD1, goes unchecked for lack of DNA. CDR1 is SGHVS and CDR2 is FQNEAQ in the germline V gene. This CDR3 contains 18 residues. This CDR3 reads CASSPGTGTGLANYGYTF.

V gene TRBV5-1 combines with J gene TRBJ2-7; TCRdb picks TRBD1, but there is no DNA to check that call. The CDR3 runs 16 residues. Germline CDR1 SGHRS, CDR2 YFSETQ. The CDR3 reads CASSLDHTGERYEQYF.

The chain has TRBV12-3 or TRBV12-4 and TRBJ2-1; no DNA is available, so the TRBD2 call from TCRdb remains unchecked. This CDR3 has 18 residues. The CDR3 sequence: CASSSLRDFKSSYNEQFF.

The chain couples TRBV7-2 to TRBJ2-3; TCRdb's D call of TRBD2 is untestable without DNA. Germline CDR1 SGHTA, CDR2 FQGNSA. The CDR3 length is 13 residues. The CDR3 loop is CASSLYPPDTQYF. Combining the CDR3 with reference TRBV7-2 and TRBJ2-3 gives the whole variable domain GAGVSQSPSNKVTEKGKDVELRCDPISGHTALYWYRQSLGQGLEFLIYFQGNSAPDKSGLPSDRFSAERTGGSVSTLTIQRTQQEDSAVYLCASSLYPPDTQYFGPGTRLTVL.

J is TRBJ2-7 and V is TRBV19; TCRdb names TRBD2, which stays unverified in the absence of DNA. The CDR3 covers 15 residues. Germline V gene lookup returns CDR1 LNHDA and CDR2 SQIVND (reference sequence). The chain's CDR3 is CASSIAPRLDYEQYF. Combining the CDR3 with reference TRBV19 and TRBJ2-7 gives the whole variable domain DGGITQSPKYLFRKEGQNVTLSCEQNLNHDAMYWYRQDPGQGLRLIYYSQIVNDFQKGDIAEGYSVSREKKESFPLTVTSAQKNPTAFYLCASSIAPRLDYEQYFGPGTRLTVT.

The chain combines TRBV11-2 with TRBJ2-7; no DNA is available, so the TRBD2 call from TCRdb remains unchecked. The CDR3 is 16 amino acids. Germline CDR1 is SGHAT and CDR2 is FQNNGV. CDR3 loop: CASSLVPSSPSYEQYF.

V and J are TRBV27 and TRBJ2-7; TCRdb gives TRBD1 as the D gene, but with no DNA this cannot be confirmed. Germline CDR1 MNHEY, CDR2 SMNVEV (reference sequence). The CDR3 spans 15 residues. This chain's CDR3 is CASSWGTASLYEQYF.

The gene calls are TRBV12-3 or TRBV12-4 and TRBJ2-5; TCRdb's D gene call, TRBD2, goes unchecked for lack of DNA. CDR3 size: 13 residues. CDR3 protein: CASGPGGEETQYF.

The chain is built from TRBV6-2 or TRBV6-3 and TRBJ1-5; absent DNA, TCRdb's TRBD1 call cannot be checked. This CDR3 region has 14 residues. The germline V gene encodes CDR1 MNHEY and CDR2 SVGEGT. The chain's CDR3 is CASSSTGGLQPQHF.

This chain links TRBV6-1 with TRBJ2-3; there is no DNA to check the TCRdb D call of TRBD2. The V gene's germline CDR1 is MNHNS and CDR2 SASEGT. This CDR3 region has 14 residues. Here the CDR3 reads CASQLAGVTDTQYF.

The rearrangement uses TRBV29-1 and TRBJ1-1. This CDR3 comprises 14 residues. Germline V gives CDR1 SQVTM, CDR2 ANQGSEA. CDR3: CSVVTNHMNTEAFF.

The chain employs TRBV20-1 and TRBJ2-7; TCRdb lists TRBD1, though no DNA is available to test this call. The germline V gene encodes CDR1 DFQATT and CDR2 SNEGSKA (reference sequence). The CDR3 is made up of 13 amino acids. CDR3 amino acids: CSARDRANYEQYF.

This rearrangement joins TRBV4-3 to TRBJ2-7; absent DNA, TCRdb's TRBD1 call cannot be checked. CDR1 LGHNA and CDR2 YSLEER come from the germline V gene. The CDR3 extends over 15 amino acids. CDR3 in amino acids: CASSQGVTGSYEQYF.

The V gene is TRBV28, the J gene TRBJ2-1; TCRdb picks TRBD1, but there is no DNA to check that call. Per germline, CDR1 MDHEN and CDR2 SYDVKM. This CDR3 has 15 amino acids. The CDR3 loop reads CASSFRGHSYNEQFF.